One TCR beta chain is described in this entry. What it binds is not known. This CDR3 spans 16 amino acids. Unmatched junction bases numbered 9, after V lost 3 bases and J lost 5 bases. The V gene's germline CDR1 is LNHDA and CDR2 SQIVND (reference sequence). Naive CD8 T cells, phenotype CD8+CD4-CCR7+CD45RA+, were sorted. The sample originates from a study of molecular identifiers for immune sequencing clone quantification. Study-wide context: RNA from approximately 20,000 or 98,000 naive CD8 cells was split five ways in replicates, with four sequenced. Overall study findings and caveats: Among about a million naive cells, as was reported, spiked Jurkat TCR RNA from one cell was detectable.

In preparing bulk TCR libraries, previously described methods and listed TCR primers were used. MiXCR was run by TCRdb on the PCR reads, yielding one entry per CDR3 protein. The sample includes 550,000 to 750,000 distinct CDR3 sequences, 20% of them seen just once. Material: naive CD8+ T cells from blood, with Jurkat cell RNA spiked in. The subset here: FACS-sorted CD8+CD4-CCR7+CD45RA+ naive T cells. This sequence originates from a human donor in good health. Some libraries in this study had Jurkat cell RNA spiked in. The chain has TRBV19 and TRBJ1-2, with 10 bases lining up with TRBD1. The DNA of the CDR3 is TGTGCCAGTAGTATCTTATTAGGGACAGGGGCTTATGGCTACACCTTC. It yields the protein CASSILLGTGAYGYTF.